This T cell receptor beta chain stems from a study of blood T cell repertoires in COVID-19. This clone was seen a few times. Profiled with immunoSEQ multiplex PCR; TCRdb holds only in-frame clones, not every one. This table has 35,000 to 45,000 clones, 70% to 80% appearing once. The specimen was peripheral blood. This receptor was obtained from a man between 65 and 80 years old with active or convalescent COVID-19.

The CDR3 DNA reads TGTGCCAGCATAGGGGGATCTATTGAAGCTTTCTTT. This encodes CASIGGSIEAFF. The rearrangement links TRBV28 to TRBJ1-1, with a possible D match to TRBD1 (6 bases). In germline, CDR1 is MDHEN, CDR2 SYDVKM. The CDR3 is 12 amino acids. V shed 7 bases and J shed 7 bases, with 13 bases lying between them.